This T cell receptor (beta chain) comes out of a study of blood T cells in healthy people across ages. Points from the study as a whole: Among T cells, TCR beta diversity per million cells dropped roughly linearly as age rose.

Next came a second PCR, run for about 6 to 12 cycles, which used a sample-barcoded 5' primer along with a J-beta primer mix. TCRdb itself ran the 5' RACE reads through MiXCR, one entry per CDR3 protein. The data show 800,000 to 1,300,000 distinct CDR3 sequences, 20% to 25% seen once. The V gene end was trimmed by 8 bases and the J gene end by 4 bases; junction bases not matched to a gene: 6. This CDR3 is built from 14 residues. Germline CDR1 and CDR2: SEHNR and FQNEAQ (reference sequence). Investigators took about 10 milliliters of peripheral blood from every donor. In regard to this clonotype: The antigen is undetermined.

These sequences were also reported in another study, on T cells of mothers and their children. That publication notes: Related pairs of mothers and children showed slightly higher, non-significant overlap versus unrelated pairs.

Sequencing was done on a sample of blood. V and J are TRBV7-9 and TRBJ2-3, with 10 bases fitting TRBD2. The TCR was taken from a girl aged 2-10 years in good health. The CDR3 sequence: CASDGAGGPDTQYF. Here the CDR3 DNA reads TGTGCCAGCGATGGAGCGGGAGGGCCAGATACGCAGTATTTT.